This passage covers 5 T cell receptor beta chains from one sample sequenced in a study of T cells after yellow fever vaccination. TCRdb reanalysed the 5' RACE reads using MiXCR and keeps one entry per CDR3 protein. The table has 340,000 or so distinct CDR3 sequences, roughly an eighth seen once; the top ten hold roughly 3%. This specimen consisted of CD4+ T cells sorted from PBMCs, obtained 15 days after the yellow fever booster vaccination. The receptors derive from a man aged 18 to 29 who received the YFV17D yellow fever vaccine.

The table lists this clonotype with a few counts. The V call is TRBV6-4, the J call TRBJ2-3; 8 nucleotides agree with TRBD2. In germline, CDR1 is MRHNA, CDR2 SNTAGT. CDR3 length: 14 amino acids. Trimming cost V 6 bases and J 0 bases; bases outside gene matches: 2. This CDR3 is CASSGGASTDTQYF. Written as DNA, the CDR3 is TGTGCCAGCAGCGGGGGGGCTAGCACAGATACGCAGTATTTT.

This clonotype was seen more than once but under ten times. This sequence joins TRBV4-3 and TRBJ2-6; maybe TRBD2 (5 bases). This CDR3 region has 19 residues. The ends were cut back, 0 bases at V and 0 bases at J, with 15 bases in the middle. CDR1 is LGHNA and CDR2 is YSLEER in the germline V gene. The CDR3 is CASSQDRGPRLSGANVLTF. The DNA for the CDR3 is TGCGCCAGCAGCCAAGATCGAGGGCCTCGGCTCTCTGGGGCCAACGTCCTGACTTTC.

The rearrangement uses TRBV20-1 and TRBJ1-5; the D is unclear. Per germline, CDR1 DFQATT and CDR2 SNEGSKA (reference sequence). Trimming cost V 3 bases and J 7 bases, with 10 bases left between them. This CDR3 has 12 amino acids. The CDR3 loop reads CSASNIAQPQHF. The CDR3 DNA reads as TGCAGTGCTAGTAATATTGCGCAGCCCCAGCATTTT.

V is TRBV2 and J is TRBJ2-3, with D tentatively TRBD2 (5 bases). CDR1 is SNHLY, CDR2 FYNNEI, per germline. Trimming left V 6 bases short and J 0 bases short, with 10 bases between. CDR3 length equals 14 residues. The CDR3, as DNA: TGTGCCAGCAGGCCGCGGGCTAGCACAGATACGCAGTATTTT. Translating it yields CASRPRASTDTQYF.

This clonotype was seen a few times. V gene TRBV9 combines with J gene TRBJ2-1; 11 bases are a match to TRBD2. Germline V gene sequence: CDR1 SGDLS, CDR2 YYNGEE. This CDR3 spans 15 amino acids. Trimming took 4 bases from V and 9 from J; bases not matched to a gene: 9. The CDR3 reads CASSPGSSGGREQFF. The CDR3 region has the DNA TGTGCCAGCAGCCCCGGGTCTAGCGGGGGGCGTGAGCAGTTCTTC. Looking up the rest from reference TRBV9 and TRBJ2-1 gives the full variable domain: DSGVTQTPKHLITATGQRVTLRCSPRSGDLSVYWYQQSLDQGLQFLIQYYNGEERAKGNILERFSAQQFPDLHSELNLSSLELGDSALYFCASSPGSSGGREQFFGPGTRLTVL.